A single sample gave rise to the 2 T cell receptor beta chains below, sequenced in a study of blood T cell repertoires in COVID-19. This table comes from immunoSEQ multiplex PCR, and its TCRdb copy is limited to in-frame clones, with some not included. Among approximately 67,000 clones listed, around 85% were seen once. The sequencing sample was made of peripheral blood. Every receptor here comes from a woman older than 75 with acute or convalescent COVID-19.

The chain links TRBV19 to TRBJ1-2, with 10 positions matching TRBD1. Germline CDR1 LNHDA, CDR2 SQIVND (reference sequence). The CDR3 has 15 amino acids. Unmatched junction bases numbered 8, after V lost 5 bases and J lost 5 bases. The CDR3 nucleotides read TGTGCCAGTAGTCCTACGGGACAGGGGACGTATGGCTACACCTTC. Protein: CASSPTGQGTYGYTF.

The chain uses TRBV2 and TRBJ1-5, with D possibly being TRBD1 (6 bases). This CDR3 has 13 residues. Per the germline V gene, CDR1 is SNHLY and CDR2 is FYNNEI. Trimming pared 7 bases from V and 5 bases from J, leaving 12 bases between. CDR3 sequence reads: CASTLRGDQPQHF. DNA of the CDR3: TGTGCCAGCACTCTCAGGGGAGATCAGCCCCAGCATTTT.